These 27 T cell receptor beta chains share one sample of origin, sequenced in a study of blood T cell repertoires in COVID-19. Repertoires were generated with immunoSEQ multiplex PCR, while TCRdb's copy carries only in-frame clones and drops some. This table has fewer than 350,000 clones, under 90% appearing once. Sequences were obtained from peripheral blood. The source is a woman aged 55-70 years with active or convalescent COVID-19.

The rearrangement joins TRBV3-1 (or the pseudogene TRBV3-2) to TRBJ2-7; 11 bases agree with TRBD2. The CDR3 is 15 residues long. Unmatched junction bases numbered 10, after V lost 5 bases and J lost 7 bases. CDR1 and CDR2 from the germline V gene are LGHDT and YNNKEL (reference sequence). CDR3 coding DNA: TGTGCCAGCAGCGCGGCTAGCGGGGGGCGGGTTGAGCAGTACTTC. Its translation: CASSAASGGRVEQYF.

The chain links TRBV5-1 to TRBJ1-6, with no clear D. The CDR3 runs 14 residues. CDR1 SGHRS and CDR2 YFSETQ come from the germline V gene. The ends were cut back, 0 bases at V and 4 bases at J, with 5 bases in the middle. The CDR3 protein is CASSLEQYNSPLHF. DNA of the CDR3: TGCGCCAGCAGCTTGGAACAGTATAATTCACCCCTCCACTTT.

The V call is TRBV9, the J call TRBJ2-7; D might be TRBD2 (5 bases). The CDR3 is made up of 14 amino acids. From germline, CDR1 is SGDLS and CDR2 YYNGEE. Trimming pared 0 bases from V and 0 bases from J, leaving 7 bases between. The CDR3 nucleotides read TGTGCCAGCAGCGTAGGGGAGCTCTCCTACGAGCAGTACTTC. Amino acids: CASSVGELSYEQYF.

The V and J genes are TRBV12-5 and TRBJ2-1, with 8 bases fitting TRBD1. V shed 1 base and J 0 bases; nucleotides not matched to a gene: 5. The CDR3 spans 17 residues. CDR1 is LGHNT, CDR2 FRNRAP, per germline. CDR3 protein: CASGLATGTGSYNEQFF. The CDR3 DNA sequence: TGTGCTAGTGGTTTGGCCACCGGGACAGGCTCCTACAATGAGCAGTTCTTC.

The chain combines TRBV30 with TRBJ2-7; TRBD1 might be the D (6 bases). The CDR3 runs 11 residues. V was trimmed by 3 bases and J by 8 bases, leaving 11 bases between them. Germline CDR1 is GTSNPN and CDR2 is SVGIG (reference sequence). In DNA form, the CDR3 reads TGTGCCTGGAGGGGAACAGGGAAGCAGTACTTC. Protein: CAWRGTGKQYF.

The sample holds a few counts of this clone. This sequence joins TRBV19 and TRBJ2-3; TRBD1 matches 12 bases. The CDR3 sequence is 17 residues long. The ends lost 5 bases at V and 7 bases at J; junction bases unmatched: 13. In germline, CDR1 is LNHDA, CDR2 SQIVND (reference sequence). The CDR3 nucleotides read TGTGCCAGTAGTCTATCCGGGACAGGGGGCCTCGGGAATACGCAGTATTTT. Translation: CASSLSGTGGLGNTQYF. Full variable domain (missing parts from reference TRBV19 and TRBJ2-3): DGGITQSPKYLFRKEGQNVTLSCEQNLNHDAMYWYRQDPGQGLRLIYYSQIVNDFQKGDIAEGYSVSREKKESFPLTVTSAQKNPTAFYLCASSLSGTGGLGNTQYFGPGTRLTVL.

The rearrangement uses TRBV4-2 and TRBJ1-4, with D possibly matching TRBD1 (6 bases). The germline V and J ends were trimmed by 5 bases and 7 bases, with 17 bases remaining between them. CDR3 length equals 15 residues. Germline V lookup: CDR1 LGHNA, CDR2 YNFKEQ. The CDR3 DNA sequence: TGTGCCAGCAGCACCACGAGGGGGGGGCGTGAAAAACTGTTTTTT. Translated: CASSTTRGGREKLFF.

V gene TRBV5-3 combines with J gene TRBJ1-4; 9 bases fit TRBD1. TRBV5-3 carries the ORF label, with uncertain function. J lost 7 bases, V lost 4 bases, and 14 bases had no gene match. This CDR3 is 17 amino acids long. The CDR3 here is CARSHIWLGQGVEKLFF. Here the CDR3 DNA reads TGTGCCAGAAGCCATATTTGGCTGGGACAGGGCGTTGAAAAACTGTTTTTT.

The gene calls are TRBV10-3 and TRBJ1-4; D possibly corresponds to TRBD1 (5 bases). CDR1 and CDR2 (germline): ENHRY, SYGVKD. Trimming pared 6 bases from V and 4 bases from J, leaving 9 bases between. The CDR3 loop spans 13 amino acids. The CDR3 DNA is TGTGCCATCAGCGACGACAGTAATGAAAAACTGTTTTTT. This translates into CAISDDSNEKLFF.

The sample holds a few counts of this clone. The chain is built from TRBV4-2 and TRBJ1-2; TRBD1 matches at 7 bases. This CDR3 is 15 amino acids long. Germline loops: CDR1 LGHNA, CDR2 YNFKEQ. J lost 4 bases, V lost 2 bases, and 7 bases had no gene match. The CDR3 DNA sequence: TGTGCCAGCAGCCAACCCTCAGACAGGGTCTATGGCTACACCTTC. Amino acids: CASSQPSDRVYGYTF.

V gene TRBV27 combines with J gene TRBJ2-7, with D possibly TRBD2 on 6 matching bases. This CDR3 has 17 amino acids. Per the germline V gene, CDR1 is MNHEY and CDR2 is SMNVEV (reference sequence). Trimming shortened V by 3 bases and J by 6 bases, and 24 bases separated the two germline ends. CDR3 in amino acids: CASSFRDAARRGSEQYF. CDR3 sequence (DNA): TGTGCCAGCAGTTTCCGAGACGCGGCCCGGCGGGGTAGCGAGCAGTACTTC.

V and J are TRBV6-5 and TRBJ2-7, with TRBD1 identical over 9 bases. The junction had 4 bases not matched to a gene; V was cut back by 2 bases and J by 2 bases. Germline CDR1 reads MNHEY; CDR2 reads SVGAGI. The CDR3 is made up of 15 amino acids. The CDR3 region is CASSYDGTGTYEQYF. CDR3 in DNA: TGTGCCAGCAGTTACGACGGGACAGGGACCTACGAGCAGTACTTC.

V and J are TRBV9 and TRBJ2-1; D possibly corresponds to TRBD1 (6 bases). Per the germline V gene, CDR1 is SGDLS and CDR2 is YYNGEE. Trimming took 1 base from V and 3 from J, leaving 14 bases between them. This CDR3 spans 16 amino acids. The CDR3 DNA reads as TGTGCCAGCAGCGTAAGCTGGGGGCCGGGCTACAATGAGCAGTTCTTC. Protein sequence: CASSVSWGPGYNEQFF.

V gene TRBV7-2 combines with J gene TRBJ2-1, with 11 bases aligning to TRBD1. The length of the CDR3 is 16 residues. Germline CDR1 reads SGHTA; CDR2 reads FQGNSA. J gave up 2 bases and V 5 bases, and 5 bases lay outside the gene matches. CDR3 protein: CASSPDRGPAYNEQFF. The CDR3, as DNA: TGTGCCAGCAGCCCGGACAGGGGGCCTGCCTACAATGAGCAGTTCTTC.

The CDR3 region is CASSQEGASGGLTDTQYF. The CDR3 DNA reads TGCGCCAGCAGCCAAGAGGGGGCGAGCGGGGGCCTCACAGATACGCAGTATTTT. The V and J genes are TRBV4-3 and TRBJ2-3; TRBD2 agrees at 8 bases. CDR1 is LGHNA, CDR2 YSLEER, per germline. The CDR3 loop spans 18 amino acids. Germline trimming cut 0 bases from V and 2 bases from J; bases unmatched to any gene: 10.

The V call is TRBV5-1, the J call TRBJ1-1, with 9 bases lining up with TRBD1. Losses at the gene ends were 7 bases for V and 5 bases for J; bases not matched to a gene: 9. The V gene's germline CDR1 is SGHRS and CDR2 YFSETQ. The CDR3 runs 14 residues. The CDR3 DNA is TGCGCCAGCGCAAGAACAGGGGGCTCTACTGAAGCTTTCTTT. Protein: CASARTGGSTEAFF.

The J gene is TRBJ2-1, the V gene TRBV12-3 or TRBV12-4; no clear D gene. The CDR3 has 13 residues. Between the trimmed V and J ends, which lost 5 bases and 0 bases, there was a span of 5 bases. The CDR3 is CASSLSSYNEQFF. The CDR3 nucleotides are TGTGCCAGCAGTCTTAGCTCCTACAATGAGCAGTTCTTC.

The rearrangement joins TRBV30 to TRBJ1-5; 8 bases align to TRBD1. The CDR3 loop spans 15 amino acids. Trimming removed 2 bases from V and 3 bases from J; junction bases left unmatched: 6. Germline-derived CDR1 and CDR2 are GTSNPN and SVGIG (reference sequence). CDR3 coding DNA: TGTGCCTGGAGTACCCCGGGACAGGACAATCAGCCCCAGCATTTT. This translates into CAWSTPGQDNQPQHF.

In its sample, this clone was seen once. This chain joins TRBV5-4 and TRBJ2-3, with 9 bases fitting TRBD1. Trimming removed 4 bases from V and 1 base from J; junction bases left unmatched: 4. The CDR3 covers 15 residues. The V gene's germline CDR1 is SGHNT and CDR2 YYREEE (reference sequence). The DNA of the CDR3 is TGTGCCAGCAGCCGACAGGGGGATGGCACAGATACGCAGTATTTT. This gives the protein CASSRQGDGTDTQYF.

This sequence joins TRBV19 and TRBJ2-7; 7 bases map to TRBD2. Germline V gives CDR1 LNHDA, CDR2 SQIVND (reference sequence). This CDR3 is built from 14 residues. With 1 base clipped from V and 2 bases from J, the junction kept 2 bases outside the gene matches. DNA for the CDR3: TGTGCCAGTAGTATAGCCGGACTAGCCTACGAGCAGTACTTC. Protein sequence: CASSIAGLAYEQYF.

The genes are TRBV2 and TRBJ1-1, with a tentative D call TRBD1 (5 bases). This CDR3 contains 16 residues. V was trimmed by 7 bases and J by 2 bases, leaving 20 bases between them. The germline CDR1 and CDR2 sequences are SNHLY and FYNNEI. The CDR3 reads CASTPTRGRANTEAFF. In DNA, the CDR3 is TGTGCCAGCACCCCAACAAGGGGAAGAGCCAACACTGAAGCTTTCTTT.

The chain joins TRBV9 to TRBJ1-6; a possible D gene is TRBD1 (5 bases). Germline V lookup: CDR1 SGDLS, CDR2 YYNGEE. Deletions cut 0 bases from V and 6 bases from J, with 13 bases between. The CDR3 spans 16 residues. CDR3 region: CASSVGAGNLNSPLHF. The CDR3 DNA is TGTGCCAGCAGCGTAGGGGCAGGGAACCTTAATTCACCCCTCCACTTT.

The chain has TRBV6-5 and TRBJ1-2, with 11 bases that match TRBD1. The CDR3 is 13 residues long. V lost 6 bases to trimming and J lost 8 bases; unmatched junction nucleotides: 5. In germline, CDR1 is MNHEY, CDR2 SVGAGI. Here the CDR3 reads CASRGQGAEGYTF. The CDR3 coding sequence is TGTGCCAGCAGAGGACAGGGGGCGGAGGGCTACACCTTC.

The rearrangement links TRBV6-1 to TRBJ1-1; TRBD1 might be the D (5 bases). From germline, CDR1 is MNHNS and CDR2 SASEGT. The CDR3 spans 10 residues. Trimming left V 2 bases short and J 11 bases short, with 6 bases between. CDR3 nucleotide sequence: TGTGCCAGCAGTGAACGGGGGGCTTTCTTT. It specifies CASSERGAFF.

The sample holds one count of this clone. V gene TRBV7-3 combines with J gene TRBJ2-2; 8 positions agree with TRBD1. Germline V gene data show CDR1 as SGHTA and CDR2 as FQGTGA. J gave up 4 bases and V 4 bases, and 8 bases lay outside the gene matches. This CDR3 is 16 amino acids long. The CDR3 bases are TGTGCCAGCAGCTCTAGGACAGGGCTGGGCACCGGGGAGCTGTTTTTT. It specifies CASSSRTGLGTGELFF.

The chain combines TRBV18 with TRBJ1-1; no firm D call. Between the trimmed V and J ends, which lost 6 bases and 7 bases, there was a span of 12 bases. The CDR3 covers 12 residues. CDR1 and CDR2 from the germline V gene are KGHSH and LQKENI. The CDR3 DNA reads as TGTGCCAGCTCCCCCCAGCGGAGTGAAGCTTTCTTT. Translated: CASSPQRSEAFF.

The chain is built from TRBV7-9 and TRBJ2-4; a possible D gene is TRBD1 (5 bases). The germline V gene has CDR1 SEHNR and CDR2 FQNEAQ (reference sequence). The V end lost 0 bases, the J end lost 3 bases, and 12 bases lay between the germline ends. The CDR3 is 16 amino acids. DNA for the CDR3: TGTGCCAGCAGCTTAGCAGACAGCGCTATCAAAAACATTCAGTACTTC. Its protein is CASSLADSAIKNIQYF.